This record looks at one T cell receptor (beta chain) sequence and its context. Germline CDR1 reads SEHNR; CDR2 reads FQNEAQ (reference sequence). V lost 4 bases and J lost 4, with 10 bases in between. The CDR3 has 14 residues. Method: immunoSEQ multiplex PCR; TCRdb's copy keeps in-frame clones and lacks some. The data hold 150,000 to 200,000 clones, with approximately 80% observed a single time. This sample is drawn from a study of blood T cell repertoires in COVID-19. Study overall: Specimens from acute and convalescent COVID-19 originated in the United States, Italy and Spain.

Categorization into cohorts depended on clinical history that participants reported. Recovered participants had two consecutive negative NP/OP PCR tests, healthcare professional clearance, or symptom resolution. The sequencing sample was made of PBMCs or T cells enriched from blood (not recorded which). The V call is TRBV7-9, the J call TRBJ2-2; D is unclear. The TCR sequence derives from a man aged 45-65 years who had recovered from COVID-19. The chain's CDR3 is CASSSLFGTGELFF. The CDR3 DNA sequence: TGTGCCAGCAGCTCCCTATTCGGCACCGGGGAGCTGTTTTTT.